The 18 T cell receptor beta chains below were found in one sample sequenced in a study of shared clonotypes between healthy human individuals (dated by TCRdb to 2019 to 2021). Library method: the immunoSEQ multiplex PCR assay. The table comes from immuneACCESS by way of TCRdb, which keeps in-frame sequences with V and J called. Part of the clones is missing from these tables; in studies checked, under half for an unresolved V gene and the rest for unknown reasons. For this sample there are some 2,400,000 clones; nearly 97% appear just once. The biggest ten clones account for roughly 0.13% of the sample. The sample was naive CD4+ T cells sorted from blood. In light of the paper, this sample's cell subset or site label describes: CD45RA+ positively selected. These receptors were collected from a man aged 18 to 29 in good health.

The chain combines TRBV9 with TRBJ2-1; 12 bases line up with TRBD2. V was pared by 0 bases and J by 10 bases, with 2 bases of the junction left unmatched. CDR3 size: 14 residues. The germline CDR1 and CDR2 sequences are SGDLS and YYNGEE. The CDR3 region has the DNA TGTGCCAGCAGCGTAGCCGGGACTAGCGGGGAGCAGTTCTTC. This sequence encodes CASSVAGTSGEQFF.

This clone has only one observation. The chain uses TRBV2 and TRBJ2-5; 13 positions match TRBD2. The CDR3 contains 14 residues. The V gene's germline CDR1 is SNHLY and CDR2 FYNNEI. The J segment lost 5 bases and the V segment lost 8 bases, leaving 5 bases of the junction unmatched. The CDR3 nucleotides read TGTGCCAGCGGAGGGACTAGCGGGACGGAGACCCAGTACTTC. This gives the protein CASGGTSGTETQYF.

This clone has just a few counts. The chain combines TRBV7-2 with TRBJ2-5; D might be TRBD2 (5 bases). The CDR3 sequence is 13 residues long. V gave up 6 bases and J gave up 9 bases, with 17 bases separating them. Per the germline V gene, CDR1 is SGHTA and CDR2 is FQGNSA. The CDR3 sequence: CASSQIPSGSQYF. In DNA, the CDR3 is TGTGCCAGCAGTCAAATCCCATCGGGGTCCCAGTACTTC.

The genes are TRBV27 and TRBJ2-6; D possibly matches TRBD1 or TRBD2 (5 bases each). Per the germline V gene, CDR1 is MNHEY and CDR2 is SMNVEV (reference sequence). Trimming stripped 5 bases from V and 0 bases from J, with 11 bases between. There are 16 residues in the CDR3. CDR3 bases: TGTGCCAGCAGTGTGGGACGTCTCTCTGGGGCCAACGTCCTGACTTTC. Translated: CASSVGRLSGANVLTF.

Note on this clone: Other DNA sequences of this sample code for an identical CDR3. The chain has TRBV5-6 and TRBJ2-7; TRBD1 matches 7 bases. The CDR3 is 14 amino acids. Trimming removed 0 bases from V and 3 bases from J; junction bases left unmatched: 3. CDR1 and CDR2 (germline): SGHDT, YYEEEE. CDR3 bases: TGTGCCAGCAGCTTGGGCCAGGGGGTCTACGAGCAGTACTTC. Translation: CASSLGQGVYEQYF. The full variable domain, with the rest looked up from reference TRBV5-6 and TRBJ2-7, is DAGVTQSPTHLIKTRGQQVTLRCSPKSGHDTVSWYQQALGQGPQFIFQYYEEEERQRGNFPDRFSGHQFPNYSSELNVNALLLGDSALYLCASSLGQGVYEQYFGPGTRLTVT.

This chain connects TRBV5-1 to TRBJ2-7, with 8 bases that match TRBD1. The CDR3 is 15 amino acids. J was trimmed by 7 bases and V by 6 bases; bases with no gene match: 15. The V gene's germline CDR1 is SGHRS and CDR2 YFSETQ. The CDR3 bases are TGCGCCAGCACCGCAGGGGGCACACTCGTGGGAGAGCAGTACTTC. Its protein product is CASTAGGTLVGEQYF.

The chain links TRBV9 to TRBJ2-2, with a possible D match to TRBD2 (6 bases). Between the trimmed V and J ends, which lost 3 bases and 2 bases, there was a span of 14 bases. The CDR3 sequence is 16 residues long. Germline lookup yields CDR1 SGDLS and CDR2 YYNGEE. CDR3 bases: TGTGCCAGCAGCGCCTCCGGGAGCCCAAACACCGGGGAGCTGTTTTTT. Translated, it gives CASSASGSPNTGELFF. The full variable domain, completed using reference TRBV9 and TRBJ2-2, is DSGVTQTPKHLITATGQRVTLRCSPRSGDLSVYWYQQSLDQGLQFLIQYYNGEERAKGNILERFSAQQFPDLHSELNLSSLELGDSALYFCASSASGSPNTGELFFGEGSRLTVL.

The rearrangement links TRBV25-1 to TRBJ1-1; D remains ambiguous. The CDR3 has 13 residues. V lost 5 bases and J lost 1, with 8 bases in between. The germline gives CDR1 MGHDK, CDR2 SYGVNS. CDR3 region: CASSPLPNTEAFF. CDR3 sequence (DNA): TGTGCCAGCAGTCCCCTACCGAACACTGAAGCTTTCTTT. The whole variable domain, remainder taken from reference TRBV25-1 and TRBJ1-1, is EADIYQTPRYLVIGTGKKITLECSQTMGHDKMYWYQQDPGMELHLIHYSYGVNSTEKGDLSSESTVSRIRTEHFPLTLESARPSHTSQYLCASSPLPNTEAFFGQGTRLTVV.

DNA for the CDR3: TGCGCCAGCAGCTCGTCCCAGGGGGGTAGGGATACGCAGTATTTT. It translates to CASSSSQGGRDTQYF. This sequence joins TRBV5-1 and TRBJ2-3; possibly TRBD1 for D (7 bases). V lost 3 bases to trimming and J lost 6 bases, with 17 bases between them. The CDR3 extends over 15 amino acids. Germline V gives CDR1 SGHRS, CDR2 YFSETQ.

The chain combines TRBV2 with TRBJ1-4; a possible D gene is TRBD1 (5 bases). This CDR3 has 14 residues. The germline gives CDR1 SNHLY, CDR2 FYNNEI. V dropped 4 bases and J dropped 8 bases, with 14 bases sitting between them. The CDR3 reads CASSVRQGFEKLFF. The CDR3 DNA sequence: TGTGCCAGCAGTGTTAGGCAGGGATTCGAAAAACTGTTTTTT.

The gene calls are TRBV19 and TRBJ2-7; D possibly matches TRBD1 or TRBD2 (6 bases each). Germline V gene sequence: CDR1 LNHDA, CDR2 SQIVND (reference sequence). V was cut by 4 bases and J by 5 bases, with 12 bases left in between. The CDR3 extends over 13 amino acids. In DNA, the CDR3 is TGTGCCAGTAGTAAGGGGGGAGTCAACGAGCAGTACTTC. Translating gives CASSKGGVNEQYF.

The chain uses TRBV7-9 and TRBJ2-5; 10 bases line up with TRBD2. Per the germline V gene, CDR1 is SEHNR and CDR2 is FQNEAQ (reference sequence). There are 15 residues in the CDR3. The ends lost 5 bases at V and 3 bases at J; junction bases unmatched: 6. CDR3 DNA sequence: TGTGCCAGCAGCGCTAGCGGGAGAGGAGAAGAGACCCAGTACTTC. Protein sequence: CASSASGRGEETQYF.

On this clone itself: This sample also contains other DNA sequences that code for the same CDR3. V usage is TRBV6-6 and J usage is TRBJ2-7, with D possibly being TRBD1 (5 bases). This CDR3 has 14 residues. Trimming stripped 3 bases from V and 2 bases from J, with 11 bases between. Germline V gives CDR1 MNHNY, CDR2 SVGAGI (reference sequence). CDR3 loop: CASSYQGGTYEQYF. DNA for the CDR3: TGTGCCAGCAGTTATCAGGGCGGAACCTACGAGCAGTACTTC.

The chain uses TRBV9 and TRBJ2-7, with 7 bases fitting TRBD1. Germline values: CDR1 SGDLS, CDR2 YYNGEE. Losses at the gene ends were 3 bases for V and 2 bases for J; bases not matched to a gene: 8. This CDR3 region has 15 residues. The CDR3 coding sequence is TGTGCCAGCAGCGAAACGGGACAGTCGCCCTACGAGCAGTACTTC. Translated: CASSETGQSPYEQYF.

As regards this clone: The sample has other DNA sequences that encode this CDR3 too. The V gene is TRBV6-6, the J gene TRBJ2-1; no reliable D call. Germline CDR1 and CDR2: MNHNY and SVGAGI (reference sequence). Trimming removed 2 bases from V and 0 bases from J, with 2 bases in between. The CDR3 length is 13 residues. CDR3 loop: CASSYTSYNEQFF. The CDR3 DNA follows: TGTGCCAGCAGTTACACCTCCTACAATGAGCAGTTCTTC.

V and J are TRBV11-2 and TRBJ2-1; the D gene is possibly TRBD2 (7 bases). The germline V and J ends were trimmed by 5 bases and 3 bases, with 17 bases remaining between them. Per the germline V gene, CDR1 is SGHAT and CDR2 is FQNNGV. This CDR3 has 16 amino acids. CDR3 bases: TGTGCCAGCAGCCCCCGGGGGGCAAATAACTACAATGAGCAGTTCTTC. Amino acid sequence: CASSPRGANNYNEQFF.

The chain joins TRBV7-9 to TRBJ1-1; D uncertain. The CDR3 runs to 11 residues. Trimming removed 4 bases at V and 4 bases at J, with 4 bases between. Germline CDR1 is SEHNR and CDR2 is FQNEAQ (reference sequence). This chain's CDR3 is CASSSITEAFF. CDR3 coding DNA: TGTGCCAGCAGCTCCATCACTGAAGCTTTCTTT.

V is TRBV4-3 and J is TRBJ2-5, with D hard to call. Trimming pared 0 bases from V and 5 bases from J, leaving 19 bases between. Per the germline V gene, CDR1 is LGHNA and CDR2 is YSLEER. There are 17 residues in the CDR3. CDR3 sequence (DNA): TGCGCCAGCAGCCAAGATGGCAGTTGGCTAACGTCGGAGACCCAGTACTTC. Its translation is CASSQDGSWLTSETQYF.